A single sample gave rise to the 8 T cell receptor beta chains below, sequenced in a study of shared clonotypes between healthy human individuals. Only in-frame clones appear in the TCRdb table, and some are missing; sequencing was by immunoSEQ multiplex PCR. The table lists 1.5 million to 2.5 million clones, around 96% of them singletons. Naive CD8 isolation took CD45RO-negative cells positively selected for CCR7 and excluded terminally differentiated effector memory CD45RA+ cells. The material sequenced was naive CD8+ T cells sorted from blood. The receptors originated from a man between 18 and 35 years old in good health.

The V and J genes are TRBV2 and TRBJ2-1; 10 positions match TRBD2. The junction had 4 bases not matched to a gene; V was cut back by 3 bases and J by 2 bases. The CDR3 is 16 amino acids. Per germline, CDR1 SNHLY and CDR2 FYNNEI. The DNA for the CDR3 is TGTGCCAGCAGTGAGGCTAGCGGGGGTCCCTACAATGAGCAGTTCTTC. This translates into CASSEASGGPYNEQFF.

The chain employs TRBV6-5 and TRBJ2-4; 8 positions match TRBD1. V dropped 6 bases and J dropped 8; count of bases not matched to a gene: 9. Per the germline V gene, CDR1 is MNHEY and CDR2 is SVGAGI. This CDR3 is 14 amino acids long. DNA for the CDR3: TGTGCCAGCAGCCCCGGACAGGGTGTGGACATTCAGTACTTC. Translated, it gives CASSPGQGVDIQYF.

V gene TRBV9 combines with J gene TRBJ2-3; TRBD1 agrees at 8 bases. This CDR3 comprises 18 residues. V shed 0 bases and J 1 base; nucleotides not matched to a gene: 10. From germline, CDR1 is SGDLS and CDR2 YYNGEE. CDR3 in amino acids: CASSVETHAGGGTDTQYF. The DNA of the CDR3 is TGTGCCAGCAGCGTAGAAACCCACGCAGGGGGCGGCACAGATACGCAGTATTTT.

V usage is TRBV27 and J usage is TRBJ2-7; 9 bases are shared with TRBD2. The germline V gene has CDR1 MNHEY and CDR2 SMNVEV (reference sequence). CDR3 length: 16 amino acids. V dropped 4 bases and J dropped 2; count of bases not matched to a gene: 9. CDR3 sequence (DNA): TGTGCCAGCAGTTCCCTCGGGCGGGGGGGGCCCTACGAGCAGTACTTC. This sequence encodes CASSSLGRGGPYEQYF.

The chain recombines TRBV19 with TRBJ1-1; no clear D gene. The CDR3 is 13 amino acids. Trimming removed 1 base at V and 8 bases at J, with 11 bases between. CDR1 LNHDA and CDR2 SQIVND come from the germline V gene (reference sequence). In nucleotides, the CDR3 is TGTGCCAGTAGTATAGTGCAGGCTACGGAAGCTTTCTTT. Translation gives CASSIVQATEAFF.

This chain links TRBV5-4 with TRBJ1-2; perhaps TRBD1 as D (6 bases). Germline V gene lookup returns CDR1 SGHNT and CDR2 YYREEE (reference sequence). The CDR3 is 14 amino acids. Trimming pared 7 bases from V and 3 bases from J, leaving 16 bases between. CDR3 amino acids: CASHFQGSDYGYTF. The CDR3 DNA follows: TGTGCCAGCCACTTCCAGGGGAGCGACTATGGCTACACCTTC.

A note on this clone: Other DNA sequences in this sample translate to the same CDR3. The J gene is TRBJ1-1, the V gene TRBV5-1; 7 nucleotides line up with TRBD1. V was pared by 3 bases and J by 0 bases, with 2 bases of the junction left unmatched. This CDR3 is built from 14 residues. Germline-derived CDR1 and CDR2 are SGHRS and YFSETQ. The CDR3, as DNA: TGCGCCAGCAGCTGGGACAGCCTGAACACTGAAGCTTTCTTT. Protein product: CASSWDSLNTEAFF.

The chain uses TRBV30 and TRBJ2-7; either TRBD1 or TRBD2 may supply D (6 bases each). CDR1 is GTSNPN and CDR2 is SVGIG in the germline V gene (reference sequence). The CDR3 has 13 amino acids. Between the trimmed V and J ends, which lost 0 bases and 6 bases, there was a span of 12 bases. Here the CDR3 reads CAWSVGGLAEQYF. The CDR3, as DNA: TGTGCCTGGAGTGTGGGGGGCCTAGCCGAGCAGTACTTC.